The 17 T cell receptor beta chains presented below share a single source sample, sequenced in a study of OX40 agonist ivuxolimab in advanced cancers. The protocol was immunoSEQ multiplex PCR, while the TCRdb copy is restricted to in-frame clones and leaves out a portion. The data show roughly 48,000 clones, about 81% seen once. The source was CD4+ or CD8+ T cells sorted from blood, collected in a trial of the OX40 agonist ivuxolimab. The receptors originated from an adult with an advanced solid tumor such as melanoma, head and neck, liver or kidney cancer.

This clone has a handful of counts. The chain couples TRBV5-1 to TRBJ2-3; 7 positions match TRBD2. V dropped 6 bases and J dropped 2; count of bases not matched to a gene: 12. CDR1 SGHRS and CDR2 YFSETQ come from the germline V gene. The length of the CDR3 is 16 residues. The CDR3 spells CASTTAGTTNTDTQYF. The CDR3 coding sequence is TGCGCCAGCACCACCGCCGGGACTACCAACACAGATACGCAGTATTTT.

The V and J genes are TRBV11-2 and TRBJ2-2; no clear D. CDR1 SGHAT and CDR2 FQNNGV come from the germline V gene. V shed 0 bases and J shed 7 bases, with 12 bases lying between them. The CDR3 is 15 residues long. The CDR3 bases are TGTGCCAGCAGCTTAGATTTGAGTCTCGGCGGGGAGCTGTTTTTT. Protein: CASSLDLSLGGELFF.

The genes are TRBV30 and TRBJ1-3, with 9 bases identical to TRBD1. J was trimmed by 6 bases and V by 3 bases; bases with no gene match: 6. The CDR3 spans 14 residues. Looked up from germline, CDR1 is GTSNPN and CDR2 is SVGIG (reference sequence). CDR3 region: CAWSLGQGPNTIYF. The DNA of the CDR3 is TGTGCCTGGAGCCTGGGACAGGGCCCAAACACCATATATTTT.

The chain uses TRBV28 and TRBJ2-2, with unresolved D. V was trimmed by 6 bases and J by 3 bases, leaving 8 bases between them. Germline loops: CDR1 MDHEN, CDR2 SYDVKM. The CDR3 runs 13 residues. DNA for the CDR3: TGTGCCAGCAGCCCCCGGTACACCGGGGAGCTGTTTTTT. Translating it yields CASSPRYTGELFF.

The chain couples TRBV6-6 to TRBJ2-7; D is ambiguous. CDR3 length: 14 amino acids. V was shortened by 5 bases and J by 3 bases, with 14 bases between the two germline ends. Germline V gives CDR1 MNHNY, CDR2 SVGAGI (reference sequence). The CDR3 DNA follows: TGTGCCAGCAGTGAGAGACCTGAGATCTACGAGCAGTACTTC. Residues: CASSERPEIYEQYF.

This clone has only a few counts. The chain couples TRBV5-6 to TRBJ2-7, with D uncertain. Trimming removed 1 base from V and 3 bases from J, with 8 bases in between. Germline loops: CDR1 SGHDT, CDR2 YYEEEE. The CDR3 is made up of 13 amino acids. As DNA, the CDR3 is TGTGCCAGCAGCTTGCCTTCACGCTACGAGCAGTACTTC. Protein: CASSLPSRYEQYF.

This clone was picked up a small number of times. This chain uses TRBV29-1 with TRBJ1-2; TRBD1 aligns across 7 bases. The CDR3 covers 16 residues. CDR1 is SQVTM, CDR2 ANQGSEA, per germline. The V and J ends lost 6 bases and 2 bases, in that order; junction bases with no gene match: 15. Here the CDR3 reads CSVCTDPGGTNYGYTF. CDR3 bases: TGCAGCGTATGCACCGACCCAGGGGGAACGAACTATGGCTACACCTTC.

This chain connects TRBV7-2 to TRBJ1-6; no firm D call. The CDR3 spans 12 residues. Trimming cost V 1 base and J 11 bases, with 6 bases left between them. Germline CDR1 and CDR2: SGHTA and FQGNSA. Here the CDR3 DNA reads TGTGCCAGCAGCTTAGATGGCACACCCCTCCACTTT. The encoded protein is CASSLDGTPLHF.

This chain connects TRBV4-1 to TRBJ2-5; D is unresolved. The assigned J gene may be wrong: the sequence end matches TRBJ2-7 better. Germline lookup yields CDR1 MGHRA and CDR2 YSYEKL. The length of the CDR3 is 14 residues. The CDR3 loop reads CASSQGFKLYEQYF. CDR3 DNA sequence: TGCGCCAGCAGCCAAGGCTTTAAACTCTACGAGCAGTACTTC.

CDR3 nucleotides: TGTGCCAGCAGGGCTCTAGGGGGGACAAACTATGGCTACACCTTC. Its protein is CASRALGGTNYGYTF. The chain employs TRBV2 and TRBJ1-2; D possibly corresponds to TRBD1 (6 bases). The V gene's germline CDR1 is SNHLY and CDR2 FYNNEI. The CDR3 covers 15 residues. V lost 6 bases, J lost 2 bases, and 16 bases lay in between.

The chain couples TRBV5-4 to TRBJ1-2; D ambiguous. Germline CDR1 and CDR2: SGHNT and YYREEE (reference sequence). V lost 4 bases to trimming and J lost 7 bases, with 20 bases between them. This CDR3 spans 15 amino acids. CDR3 region: CASSRGPGLLSGYTF. DNA of the CDR3: TGTGCCAGCAGCCGTGGGCCAGGACTCTTATCTGGCTACACCTTC.

In this sample, this clone turned up a few times. J is TRBJ1-2 and V is TRBV6-4; weak D call: TRBD1 (6 bases). V dropped 5 bases and J dropped 5 bases, with 18 bases sitting between them. Germline CDR1 MRHNA, CDR2 SNTAGT. CDR3 length: 15 residues. CDR3 region: CASSTGPGRGYGYTF. The CDR3 DNA is TGTGCCAGCAGTACCGGCCCCGGAAGGGGGTATGGCTACACCTTC.

With regard to this clone: At one end the junction does not follow the germline gene, possibly because of a read error. This rearrangement joins TRBV7-7 to TRBJ2-5; TRBD1 matches 9 bases. Germline assignment: CDR1 SSHAT and CDR2 FNYEAQ (reference sequence). The CDR3 contains 15 residues. CDR3 in DNA: TGTGCTAGCAGCCCGATACAGGGGGCCTCAGAGACCCAGTACTTC. Translation: CASSPIQGASETQYF. Using reference TRBV7-7 and TRBJ2-5 for the parts outside the CDR3, the full variable domain is GAGVSQSPRYKVTKRGQDVTLRCDPISSHATLYWYQQALGQGPEFLTYFNYEAQPDKSGLPSDRFSAERPEGSISTLTIQRTEQRDSAMYRCASSPIQGASETQYFGPGTRLLVL.

The chain carries TRBV7-3 and TRBJ2-3; 7 bases align to TRBD2. The CDR3 extends over 16 amino acids. Germline CDR1 SGHTA, CDR2 FQGTGA. Unmatched junction bases numbered 8, after V lost 5 bases and J lost 0 bases. The CDR3, as DNA: TGTGCCAGCAGCCTAGCTAGCGGTTTTAGCACAGATACGCAGTATTTT. It is translated as CASSLASGFSTDTQYF.

This clone showed up just a few times. The chain couples TRBV6-1 to TRBJ1-2, with D unclear. V was clipped by 11 bases and J by 4 bases, with 14 bases between them. Germline V gives CDR1 MNHNS, CDR2 SASEGT. The CDR3 totals 12 residues. CDR3 residues: CASAPLGYGYTF. The CDR3 DNA reads TGTGCCTCCGCACCCCTAGGCTATGGCTACACCTTC.

This clone was counted a single time. V usage is TRBV5-6 and J usage is TRBJ1-4; unclear D gene. The V end lost 2 bases, the J end lost 3 bases, and 14 bases lay between the germline ends. There are 16 residues in the CDR3. The V gene's germline CDR1 is SGHDT and CDR2 YYEEEE. The CDR3 loop reads CASSFSVGGSNEKLFF. The CDR3 region has the DNA TGTGCCAGCAGCTTTAGCGTGGGAGGGTCTAATGAAAAACTGTTTTTT.

The chain couples TRBV10-3 to TRBJ1-1; no clear D gene. V lost 11 bases and J 4 bases, leaving 14 bases between the germline ends. The CDR3 is made up of 12 amino acids. Germline-derived CDR1 and CDR2 are ENHRY and SYGVKD. CDR3 sequence: CAASGFGTEAFF. The CDR3, as DNA: TGTGCCGCCTCCGGGTTTGGCACTGAAGCTTTCTTT.